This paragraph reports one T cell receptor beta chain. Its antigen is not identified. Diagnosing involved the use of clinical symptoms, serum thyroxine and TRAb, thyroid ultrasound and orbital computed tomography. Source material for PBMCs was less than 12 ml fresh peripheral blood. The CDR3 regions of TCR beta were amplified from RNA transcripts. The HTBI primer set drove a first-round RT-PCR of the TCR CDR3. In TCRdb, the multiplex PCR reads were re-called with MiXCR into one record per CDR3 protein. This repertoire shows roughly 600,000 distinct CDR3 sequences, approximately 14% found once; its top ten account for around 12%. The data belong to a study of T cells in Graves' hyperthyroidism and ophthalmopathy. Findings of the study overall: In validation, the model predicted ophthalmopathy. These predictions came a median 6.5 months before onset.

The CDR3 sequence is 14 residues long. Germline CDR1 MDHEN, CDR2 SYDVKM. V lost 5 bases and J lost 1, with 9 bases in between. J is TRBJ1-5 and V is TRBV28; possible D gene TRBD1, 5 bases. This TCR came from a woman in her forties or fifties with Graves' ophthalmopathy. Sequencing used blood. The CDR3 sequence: CASSTRGSNQPQHF. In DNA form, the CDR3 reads TGTGCCAGCAGTACCCGGGGGAGCAATCAGCCCCAGCATTTT.